The source of this T cell receptor beta chain is a study of shared clonotypes between healthy human individuals. Study-level points and caveats: At large depth, rarefaction still showed sorted-subset sequencing to be incomplete.

The junction had 11 bases not matched to a gene; V was cut back by 4 bases and J by 0 bases. The CDR3 is made up of 17 amino acids. Per the germline V gene, CDR1 is MGHRA and CDR2 is YSYEKL. Concerning this clone: What it binds is unknown.

The protocol was immunoSEQ multiplex PCR, while the TCRdb copy is restricted to in-frame clones and leaves out a portion. Counted here are some 2,500,000 clones, roughly 93% occurring once; the ten biggest clones make up about 0.34%. The receptor comes from a man aged 18 to 35 in good health. Some clones in this sample may be carry-over from other donors' samples. V gene TRBV4-1 combines with J gene TRBJ1-1; 7 nucleotides line up with TRBD1. Sequencing was carried out using naive CD4+ T cells from PBMCs. Subset reported: CD45RA+ positively selected. CDR3 nucleotide sequence: TGCGCCAGCAGCCTAGACCGGGACAGAGGTGTGAACACTGAAGCTTTCTTT. It translates to CASSLDRDRGVNTEAFF.